This T cell receptor (beta chain) was retrieved from a study of regulatory T cells in long-lasting Graves disease. Study overall: A definition of persistent Graves' disease required over 5 years of antithyroid drugs plus positive TSH receptor antibodies.

Notes on the study in general: Examination was confined to peripheral blood, excluding thyroid tissue.

The table lists this clonotype with many counts. Its antigen remains unidentified. The J segment lost 5 bases and the V segment lost 5 bases, leaving 7 bases of the junction unmatched. The germline V gene encodes CDR1 MDHEN and CDR2 SYDVKM. CDR3 length: 14 residues. Time point defined: persistent/refractory GD, antithyroid drugs over 5 years with positive TRAb. Researchers made the TCR library from RNA that was extracted from PBMCs. EDTA tubes collected roughly 9 milliliters of peripheral blood. CDR3 regions were amplified by Arm-PCR using iRepertoire HTBI primers to build TCR beta libraries. TCRdb processed the multiplex PCR reads anew with MiXCR; each CDR3 protein has one entry. The table lists some 450,000 distinct CDR3 sequences, around 20% of them singletons, with over 25% in the top ten.

The material sequenced was peripheral blood mononuclear cells (PBMCs), taken when the disease was refractory, from a patient treated with antithyroid drugs. The chain has TRBV28 and TRBJ2-5; 8 nucleotides agree with TRBD2. The receptor was isolated from a female donor with Graves disease. The CDR3 DNA follows: TGTGCCAGCAGTCTATACGGGGGGGAGGAGACCCAGTACTTC. This gives the protein CASSLYGGEETQYF.